Listed below are T cell receptor beta chains from one sample, sequenced in a study of T-cell reconstitution after alpha-beta-depleted transplantation in children. TCRdb reanalysed the PCR reads using MiXCR and keeps one entry per CDR3 protein. The repertoire holds about 400,000 distinct CDR3 sequences, approximately 20% seen once, with 3.8% in the top ten. Sequencing used PBMCs from the stem cell graft donor, obtained from the stem cell graft. The receptors stem from a human donor who donated a stem cell graft to a child with acute myeloid leukemia. The CDR3 runs from the conserved cysteine through the conserved F or W. The D gene is left open where the match is weak. Not all rows give a size; the values are once, few, many and, for expanded clones, a class.

CDR3 protein,CDR3 DNA,D gene,J gene,clone size,V gene
CASSPVMGGEQYF,TGTGCCAGCTCACCAGTCATGGGGGGCGAGCAGTACTTC,.,TRBJ2-7,few,TRBV18
CSVDTTYEQYF,TGCAGCGTTGACACTACCTACGAGCAGTACTTC,.,TRBJ2-7,.,TRBV29-1
CASSLVAGQPYNEQFF,TGTGCCAGCAGCTTAGTAGCTGGTCAACCCTACAATGAGCAGTTCTTC,.,TRBJ2-1,.,TRBV7-6
CASSVGPLGNTEAFF,TGTGCCAGCAGCGTAGGGCCGTTGGGGAACACTGAAGCTTTCTTT,.,TRBJ1-1,.,TRBV9
CASSPGGSVYNEQFF,TGTGCCAGCAGCCCCGGCGGGAGTGTTTACAATGAGCAGTTCTTC,TRBD2,TRBJ2-1,few,TRBV9
CASSLKGGNTEAFF,TGTGCCAGCAGCTTAAAAGGGGGGAACACTGAAGCTTTCTTT,.,TRBJ1-1,few,TRBV5-4
CSAPASGWNNEQFF,TGCAGTGCTCCAGCTAGCGGATGGAACAATGAGCAGTTCTTC,TRBD2,TRBJ2-1,many,TRBV20-1
CSARGITDFELYEQYF,TGCAGTGCTAGAGGTATTACGGACTTTGAGCTCTACGAGCAGTACTTC,.,TRBJ2-7,many,TRBV20-1
CASSSGQGAFHEQYF,TGCGCCAGCAGCTCAGGACAGGGGGCATTCCACGAGCAGTACTTC,TRBD1,TRBJ2-7,few,TRBV5-1
CASSAHRQEQPQHF,TGTGCCAGCAGTGCACATCGACAGGAACAGCCCCAGCATTTT,.,TRBJ1-5,many,TRBV6-1
CSARARGGREGHVQQYF,TGCAGTGCTAGAGCCCGCGGGGGGCGGGAGGGCCATGTGCAGCAGTACTTC,TRBD2,TRBJ2-7,many,TRBV20-1
CASREWGRSSYNEQFF,TGTGCCAGCAGGGAATGGGGCAGGAGCTCCTACAATGAGCAGTTCTTC,.,TRBJ2-1,few,TRBV12-3/TRBV12-4
CSAHLDTALEQYF,TGCAGTGCTCACCTTGACACCGCCTTAGAGCAGTACTTC,.,TRBJ2-7,.,TRBV20-1
CSARGLAGGYEQYF,TGCAGTGCTAGAGGTCTAGCGGGGGGATACGAGCAGTACTTC,TRBD2,TRBJ2-7,many,TRBV20-1
CASSLVWVGAYEQYF,TGTGCCAGCAGCTTAGTGTGGGTAGGGGCCTACGAGCAGTACTTC,.,TRBJ2-7,few,TRBV11-2
CASSTTSGRVTQYF,TGCGCCAGCAGCACTACTAGCGGGAGGGTTACGCAGTATTTT,TRBD2,TRBJ2-3,.,TRBV5-1
CASSLSHNEQFF,TGTGCCAGCAGCTTATCTCACAATGAGCAGTTCTTC,.,TRBJ2-1,.,TRBV7-3
CASSQTFNQPQHF,TGTGCCAGCAGCCAGACATTTAATCAGCCCCAGCATTTT,.,TRBJ1-5,few,TRBV27
CSTRLTSSNTGELFF,TGCAGCACCCGGCTGACTAGCTCGAACACCGGGGAGCTGTTTTTT,TRBD2,TRBJ2-2,many,TRBV29-1
CASSLASLRTQYF,TGTGCCAGCAGTTTAGCTAGCCTAAGGACCCAGTACTTC,.,TRBJ2-5,.,TRBV12-3/TRBV12-4
CASSFAGLETQYF,TGTGCCAGCAGCTTTGCAGGCCTGGAGACCCAGTACTTC,.,TRBJ2-5,many,TRBV11-2
CASSTRQAMEPQHF,TGTGCCAGCTCAACTCGACAGGCTATGGAGCCCCAGCATTTT,.,TRBJ1-5,.,TRBV18